Below are 11 T cell receptor beta chains sequenced from a single sample in a study of shared clonotypes between healthy human individuals. TCRdb's table, derived via immunoSEQ multiplex PCR, lists solely in-frame clones and lacks some. There are around 200,000 clones in the sample; just under 95% occur only once, and around 0.067% lies in the top ten. The sequenced material came from naive CD4+ T cells sorted from blood. Regarding subset: CD45RA+ positively selected. All receptors derive from a young woman in good health.

The chain combines TRBV6-5 with TRBJ2-7, with 7 bases matching TRBD1. J was trimmed by 3 bases and V by 5 bases; bases with no gene match: 4. The length of the CDR3 is 13 residues. Per germline, CDR1 MNHEY and CDR2 SVGAGI. The CDR3 coding sequence is TGTGCCAGCAGTAAGGACAGGTTCTACGAGCAGTACTTC. This codes for CASSKDRFYEQYF.

This chain links TRBV19 with TRBJ1-5; the D is unclear. The CDR3 consists of 19 residues. Germline V gives CDR1 LNHDA, CDR2 SQIVND (reference sequence). V dropped 1 base and J dropped 7 bases, with 26 bases sitting between them. The CDR3 sequence is CASSIVVGLAGSKDQPQHF. In DNA form, the CDR3 reads TGTGCCAGTAGTATAGTCGTTGGGCTGGCGGGGAGCAAGGACCAGCCCCAGCATTTT.

This chain uses TRBV27 with TRBJ2-7; tentative D call: TRBD2 (6 bases). Germline loops: CDR1 MNHEY, CDR2 SMNVEV (reference sequence). V was clipped by 4 bases and J by 1 base, with 14 bases between them. There are 15 residues in the CDR3. CDR3 amino acids: CASSSPGTGSYEQYF. In DNA, the CDR3 is TGTGCCAGCAGTTCCCCCGGGACTGGATCCTACGAGCAGTACTTC.

The V call is TRBV5-8, the J call TRBJ1-5; the match to TRBD1 covers 7 bases. V gave up 5 bases and J gave up 1 base; unmatched junction bases: 9. Germline-derived CDR1 and CDR2 are SGHTS and YDEGEE. This CDR3 region has 16 residues. The CDR3: CASRPYRGSSNQPQHF. CDR3 DNA sequence: TGTGCCAGCAGACCATACAGGGGATCGAGCAATCAGCCCCAGCATTTT.

The chain has TRBV28 and TRBJ2-7, with 10 bases aligning to TRBD2. Trimming at V came to 6 bases and at J to 3 bases, leaving 8 bases not matched to a gene. This CDR3 is 15 amino acids long. The V gene's germline CDR1 is MDHEN and CDR2 SYDVKM. The CDR3: CASRKGLADFYEQYF. The CDR3 DNA reads TGTGCCAGCAGGAAAGGACTAGCGGACTTCTACGAGCAGTACTTC.

This clone was observed a single time. This sequence joins TRBV30 and TRBJ2-5; 7 bases map to TRBD2. The CDR3 is made up of 13 amino acids. Germline CDR1 reads GTSNPN; CDR2 reads SVGIG (reference sequence). After removal of 0 bases from V and 11 bases from J, the junction contained 9 bases not matched to a gene. The CDR3 DNA reads TGTGCCTGGAGTGTACTCTCGAGCGGGGAGCAGTACTTC. This encodes CAWSVLSSGEQYF.

V and J are TRBV27 and TRBJ1-4; TRBD1 aligns across 10 bases. Germline CDR1 reads MNHEY; CDR2 reads SMNVEV (reference sequence). The CDR3 sequence is 15 residues long. J was trimmed by 3 bases and V by 6 bases; bases with no gene match: 4. Here the CDR3 DNA reads TGTGCCAGCAGCGACGGGACAGGGGCTAATGAAAAACTGTTTTTT. Protein sequence: CASSDGTGANEKLFF. Drawing the rest from reference TRBV27 and TRBJ1-4, the complete variable domain is EAQVTQNPRYLITVTGKKLTVTCSQNMNHEYMSWYRQDPGLGLRQIYYSMNVEVTDKGDVPEGYKVSRKEKRNFPLILESPSPNQTSLYFCASSDGTGANEKLFFGSGTQLSVL.

The chain has TRBV6-9 and TRBJ2-7; D unresolved. Trimming shortened V by 5 bases and J by 4 bases, and 27 bases separated the two germline ends. The CDR3 runs 18 residues. CDR1 and CDR2 (germline): MNHGY, SVAAGI. Here the CDR3 DNA reads TGTGCCAGCAGTCCCCCTAACAAAAGGTTCCCATATCAGTACGAGCAGTACTTC. Translating gives CASSPPNKRFPYQYEQYF.

This chain joins TRBV19 and TRBJ2-7; D is possibly TRBD2 (6 bases). This CDR3 has 15 residues. With 9 bases removed from V and 4 bases from J, the gap between germline ends came to 22 bases. Looked up from germline, CDR1 is LNHDA and CDR2 is SQIVND (reference sequence). CDR3 coding DNA: TGTGCCAGCGGAACACGGGGCGCGGGAAGTTACGAGCAGTACTTC. It codes for CASGTRGAGSYEQYF.

The chain has TRBV7-9 and TRBJ1-1; unclear D gene. This CDR3 is 14 amino acids long. V lost 2 bases and J 2 bases, leaving 9 bases between the germline ends. Per the germline V gene, CDR1 is SEHNR and CDR2 is FQNEAQ (reference sequence). CDR3 bases: TGTGCCAGCAGCTTACCAGAGGGTAACACTGAAGCTTTCTTT. Its translation is CASSLPEGNTEAFF.

This chain connects TRBV28 to TRBJ2-2, with 7 bases fitting TRBD2. The CDR3 contains 16 residues. Germline V CDR1 and CDR2: MDHEN, SYDVKM. V lost 6 bases, J lost 1 base, and 8 bases stayed unmatched. The DNA of the CDR3 is TGTGCCAGCAGGTTCCACTCTAGCGGGAACACCGGGGAGCTGTTTTTT. Its translation: CASRFHSSGNTGELFF. Based on the CDR3 plus reference TRBV28 and TRBJ2-2, the full variable domain is DVKVTQSSRYLVKRTGEKVFLECVQDMDHENMFWYRQDPGLGLRLIYFSYDVKMKEKGDIPEGYSVSREKKERFSLILESASTNQTSMYLCASRFHSSGNTGELFFGEGSRLTVL.